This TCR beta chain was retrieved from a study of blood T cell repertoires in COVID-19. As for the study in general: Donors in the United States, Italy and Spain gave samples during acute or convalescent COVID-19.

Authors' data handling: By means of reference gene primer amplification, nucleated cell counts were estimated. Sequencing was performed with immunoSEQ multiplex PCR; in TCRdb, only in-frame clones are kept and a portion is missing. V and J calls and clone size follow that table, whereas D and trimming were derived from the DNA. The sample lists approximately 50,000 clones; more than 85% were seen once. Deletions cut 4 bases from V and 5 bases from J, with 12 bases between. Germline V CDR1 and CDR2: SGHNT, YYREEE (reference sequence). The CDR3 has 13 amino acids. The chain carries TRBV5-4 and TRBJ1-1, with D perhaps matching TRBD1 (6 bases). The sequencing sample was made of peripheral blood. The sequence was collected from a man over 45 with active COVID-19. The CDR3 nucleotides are TGTGCCAGCAGCACCCCAGGGGTTACTGAAGCTTTCTTT. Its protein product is CASSTPGVTEAFF.